These 15 T cell receptor beta chains were sequenced from one sample in a study of blood T cell repertoires in COVID-19. Libraries were prepared by immunoSEQ multiplex PCR; TCRdb keeps only in-frame clonotypes and omits some of them. The table has about 93,000 clones, around 90% seen once. Material for sequencing was peripheral blood. These receptors were obtained from a human donor with active COVID-19. The donor label of this sample is uncertain.

The rearrangement links TRBV6-5 to TRBJ1-5, with TRBD1 matching 9 bases. The CDR3 runs 15 residues. After removal of 6 bases from V and 3 bases from J, the junction contained 6 bases not matched to a gene. Per germline, CDR1 MNHEY and CDR2 SVGAGI. The DNA for the CDR3 is TGTGCCAGCAGCCAGAGGACAGGGGTCAATCAGCCCCAGCATTTT. Translated: CASSQRTGVNQPQHF.

CDR3 in DNA: TGTGCCAGCAGCCAATGGAGGTCGGCGGATCAGCCCCAGCATTTT. This encodes CASSQWRSADQPQHF. The chain links TRBV3-1 (or the pseudogene TRBV3-2) to TRBJ1-5; D gene unclear. Germline CDR1 LGHDT, CDR2 YNNKEL (reference sequence). V lost 2 bases and J lost 5, with 13 bases in between. The CDR3 is 15 residues long.

The rearrangement joins TRBV2 to TRBJ1-6; 11 bases align to TRBD1. Unmatched junction bases numbered 9, after V lost 7 bases and J lost 1 base. Germline lookup yields CDR1 SNHLY and CDR2 FYNNEI. The CDR3 sequence is 18 residues long. In nucleotides, the CDR3 is TGTGCCAGCATCCCGGGACAGGGGGTCTGGTCCTATAATTCACCCCTCCACTTT. Translation gives CASIPGQGVWSYNSPLHF.

The chain combines TRBV3-1 (or the pseudogene TRBV3-2) with TRBJ1-6; the match to TRBD1 covers 7 bases. Germline trimming cut 8 bases from V and 5 bases from J; bases unmatched to any gene: 6. CDR3 size: 14 residues. Looked up from germline, CDR1 is LGHDT and CDR2 is YNNKEL (reference sequence). CDR3 protein: CASRLGQHNSPLHF. CDR3 coding DNA: TGTGCCAGCCGGTTGGGACAGCATAATTCACCCCTCCACTTT.

The count of this clone is one. The V and J genes are TRBV4-1 and TRBJ1-2; TRBD1 matches 12 bases. V shed 3 bases, J shed 5 bases, and the junction held 4 bases outside the gene matches. The CDR3 is 15 residues long. In germline, CDR1 is MGHRA, CDR2 YSYEKL. The CDR3 DNA sequence: TGCGCCAGCAGCCACGGGACAGGGGGCGTTTATGGCTACACCTTC. This encodes CASSHGTGGVYGYTF.

The chain carries TRBV27 and TRBJ1-2; D is perhaps TRBD1 (6 bases). The V and J ends lost 4 bases and 5 bases respectively, with 11 bases between them. This CDR3 has 13 amino acids. Germline V lookup: CDR1 MNHEY, CDR2 SMNVEV (reference sequence). The CDR3 region has the DNA TGTGCCAGCAGTTACAGGGAGGGGTATGGCTACACCTTC. Translating gives CASSYREGYGYTF.

The chain links TRBV30 to TRBJ1-2; a weak D match, TRBD1 (5 bases). This CDR3 contains 13 residues. The V gene lost 2 bases and the J gene lost 8 bases, with 15 bases spanning the gap. The V gene's germline CDR1 is GTSNPN and CDR2 SVGIG (reference sequence). For the CDR3, the DNA is TGTGCCTGGAGTTCATCTCAGGGTTGGGGCTACACCTTC. Its protein is CAWSSSQGWGYTF.

J is TRBJ2-1 and V is TRBV18; 11 bases align to TRBD2. V was pared by 5 bases and J by 6 bases, with 9 bases of the junction left unmatched. This CDR3 region has 16 residues. Germline V gene sequence: CDR1 KGHSH, CDR2 LQKENI. In DNA form, the CDR3 reads TGTGCCAGCTCAGAGAAGACTAGCGGGGACCCCAATGAGCAGTTCTTC. Its protein product is CASSEKTSGDPNEQFF.

The chain employs TRBV7-9 and TRBJ2-1, with 7 bases matching TRBD2. This CDR3 comprises 13 residues. The germline V gene has CDR1 SEHNR and CDR2 FQNEAQ (reference sequence). V trimming: 8 bases; J trimming: 5 bases; junction bases outside the gene matches: 6. The CDR3 DNA reads as TGTGCCAGCGGACTAGTATCTCACAATGAGCAGTTCTTC. The encoded protein is CASGLVSHNEQFF.

The J gene is TRBJ1-6, the V gene TRBV6-5; D ambiguous. The CDR3 sequence is 15 residues long. The germline CDR1 and CDR2 sequences are MNHEY and SVGAGI. V was clipped by 7 bases and J by 9 bases, with 19 bases between them. Written as DNA, the CDR3 is TGTGCCAGCACCCTATTGTCCCTACGGAGTTCACCCCTCCACTTT. Translating gives CASTLLSLRSSPLHF.

This rearrangement joins TRBV4-1 to TRBJ2-2, with D possibly being TRBD1 (6 bases). This CDR3 is built from 14 residues. Trimming cost V 3 bases and J 5 bases, with 10 bases left between them. Germline CDR1 and CDR2: MGHRA and YSYEKL. The DNA of the CDR3 is TGCGCCAGCAGCCACAGGGGCCCTACCGGGGAGCTGTTTTTT. Translating gives CASSHRGPTGELFF.

This sequence joins TRBV19 and TRBJ2-3; 11 bases match TRBD1. Germline trimming cut 6 bases from V and 7 bases from J; bases unmatched to any gene: 9. CDR1 is LNHDA and CDR2 is SQIVND in the germline V gene (reference sequence). The CDR3 spans 15 residues. Here the CDR3 DNA reads TGTGCCAGTAGCAGGCCGGGACAGGGGGTGAATACGCAGTATTTT. This gives the protein CASSRPGQGVNTQYF.

The V gene is TRBV4-2, the J gene TRBJ1-2; TRBD1 agrees at 7 bases. Unmatched junction bases numbered 5, after V lost 3 bases and J lost 4 bases. Germline lookup yields CDR1 LGHNA and CDR2 YNFKEQ. There are 14 residues in the CDR3. CDR3 sequence: CASSQPGQVYGYTF. The CDR3 coding sequence is TGTGCCAGCAGCCAGCCTGGACAGGTCTATGGCTACACCTTC.

This clone appeared a single time. The chain is built from TRBV27 and TRBJ2-2, with 8 bases aligning to TRBD1. The germline CDR1 and CDR2 sequences are MNHEY and SMNVEV (reference sequence). This CDR3 has 16 residues. Unmatched junction bases numbered 9, after V lost 5 bases and J lost 4 bases. The CDR3 is CASSLGQGVATGELFF. CDR3 DNA sequence: TGTGCCAGCAGTCTTGGACAGGGTGTAGCCACCGGGGAGCTGTTTTTT.

The chain uses TRBV15 and TRBJ2-1, with 7 positions matching TRBD1. This CDR3 comprises 15 residues. J lost 0 bases, V lost 3 bases, and 2 bases had no gene match. Germline V gives CDR1 LNHNV, CDR2 YYDKDF (reference sequence). The CDR3, as DNA: TGTGCCACCAGCAGGGACAGGAGCTCCTACAATGAGCAGTTCTTC. It is translated as CATSRDRSSYNEQFF.